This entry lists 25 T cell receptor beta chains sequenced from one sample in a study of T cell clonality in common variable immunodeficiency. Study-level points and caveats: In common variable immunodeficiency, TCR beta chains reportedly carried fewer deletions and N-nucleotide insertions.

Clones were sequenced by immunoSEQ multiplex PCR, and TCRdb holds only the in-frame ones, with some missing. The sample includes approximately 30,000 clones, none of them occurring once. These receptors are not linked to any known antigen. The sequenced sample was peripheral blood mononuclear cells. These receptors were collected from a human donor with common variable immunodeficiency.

The covered CDR3 bases are TGTGCCAGCAGCTTAGCCGGGGGAAGCTACGAG. It codes for CASSLAGGSYE. The complete CDR3 protein is CASSLAGGSYEQYF. The V and J genes are TRBV7-9 and TRBJ2-7, with TRBD2 as a possible D gene (6 bases). The sequence runs out 3 residues before the end of the CDR3; the remainder is reconstructed from the germline J gene. The CDR3 has 14 amino acids. CDR1 is SEHNR and CDR2 is FQNEAQ in the germline V gene (reference sequence). V was cut by 0 bases and J by 3 bases, with 9 bases left in between.

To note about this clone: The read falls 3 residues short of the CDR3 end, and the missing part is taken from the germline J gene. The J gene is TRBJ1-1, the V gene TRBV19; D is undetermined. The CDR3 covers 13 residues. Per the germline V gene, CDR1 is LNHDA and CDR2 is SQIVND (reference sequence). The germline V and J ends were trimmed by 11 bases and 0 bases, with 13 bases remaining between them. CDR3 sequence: CAAGPYMNTEAFF. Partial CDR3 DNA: TGTGCCGCTGGGCCCTATATGAACACTGAA.

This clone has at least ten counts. CDR3 DNA (partial): TGCGCCAGCAGCGCGGGGGCCGGGAACACCGGGGAG. Amino acids: CASSAGAGNTGE. In full, the CDR3 is CASSAGAGNTGELFF. The chain has TRBV4-1 and TRBJ2-2, with a weak D call TRBD2 (7 bases). The read ends 3 residues shy of where the CDR3 ends; the end is completed using the germline J gene. V shed 5 bases and J shed 1 base, with 11 bases lying between them. The CDR3 runs 15 residues. CDR1 and CDR2 (germline): MGHRA, YSYEKL.

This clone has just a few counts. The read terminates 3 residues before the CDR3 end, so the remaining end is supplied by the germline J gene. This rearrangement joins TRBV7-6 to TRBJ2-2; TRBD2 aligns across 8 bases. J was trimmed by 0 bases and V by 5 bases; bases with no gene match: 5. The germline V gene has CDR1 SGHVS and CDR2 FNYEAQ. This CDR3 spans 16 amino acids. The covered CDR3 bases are TGTGCCAGCAGCCCATTACTAGCGGCGAACACCGGGGAG. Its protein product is CASSPLLAANTGE. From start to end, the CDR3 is CASSPLLAANTGELFF. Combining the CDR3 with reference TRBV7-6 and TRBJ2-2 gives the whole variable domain GAGVSQSPRYKVTKRGQDVALRCDPISGHVSLYWYRQALGQGPEFLTYFNYEAQQDKSGLPNDRFSAERPEGSISTLTIQRTEQRDSAMYRCASSPLLAANTGELFFGEGSRLTVL.

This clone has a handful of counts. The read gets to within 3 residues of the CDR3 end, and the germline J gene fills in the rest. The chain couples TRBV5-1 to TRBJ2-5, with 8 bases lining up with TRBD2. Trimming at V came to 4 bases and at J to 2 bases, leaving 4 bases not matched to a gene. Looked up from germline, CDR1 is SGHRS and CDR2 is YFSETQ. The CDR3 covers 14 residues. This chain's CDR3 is CASSPGGGQETQYF. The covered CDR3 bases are TGCGCCAGCAGCCCCGGGGGGGGGCAAGAGACC. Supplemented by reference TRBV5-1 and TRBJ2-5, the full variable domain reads KAGVTQTPRYLIKTRGQQVTLSCSPISGHRSVSWYQQTPGQGLQFLFEYFSETQRNKGNFPGRFSGRQFSNSRSEMNVSTLELGDSALYLCASSPGGGQETQYFGPGTRLLVL.

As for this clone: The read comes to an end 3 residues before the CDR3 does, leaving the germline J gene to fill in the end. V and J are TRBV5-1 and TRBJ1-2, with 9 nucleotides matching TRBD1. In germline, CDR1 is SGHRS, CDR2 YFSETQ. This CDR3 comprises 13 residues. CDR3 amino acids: CASSQDRGGGYTF. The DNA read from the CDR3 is TGCGCCAGCAGCCAGGACAGGGGAGGCGGC.

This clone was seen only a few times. CDR3 DNA (partial): TGTGCCAGCAGCTTAAGACAGGGCCCGCGGGAGACC. It encodes CASSLRQGPRET. The complete CDR3 reads CASSLRQGPRETQYF. The gene calls are TRBV7-6 and TRBJ2-5; TRBD1 matches 7 bases. The CDR3 extends 3 residues past the end of the read, so its final part is completed from the germline J gene. The germline V gene has CDR1 SGHVS and CDR2 FNYEAQ. V gave up 2 bases and J gave up 5 bases; unmatched junction bases: 8. This CDR3 has 15 amino acids.

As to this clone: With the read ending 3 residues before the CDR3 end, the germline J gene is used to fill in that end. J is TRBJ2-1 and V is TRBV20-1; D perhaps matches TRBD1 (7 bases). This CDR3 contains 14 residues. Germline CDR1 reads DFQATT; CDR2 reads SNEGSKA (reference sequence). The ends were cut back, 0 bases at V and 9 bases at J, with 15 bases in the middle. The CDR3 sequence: CSARDDREVPEQFF. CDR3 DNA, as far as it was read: TGCAGTGCTAGAGATGACAGGGAGGTACCTGAG.

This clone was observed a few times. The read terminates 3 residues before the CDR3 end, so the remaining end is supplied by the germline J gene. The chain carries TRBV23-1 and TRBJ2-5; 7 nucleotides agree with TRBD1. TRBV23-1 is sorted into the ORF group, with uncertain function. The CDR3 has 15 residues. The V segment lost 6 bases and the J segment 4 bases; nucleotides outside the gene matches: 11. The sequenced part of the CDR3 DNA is TGCGCCAGCAGACTCACAGGCAGGGACAGAGAGACC. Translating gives CASRLTGRDRET. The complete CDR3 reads CASRLTGRDRETQYF.

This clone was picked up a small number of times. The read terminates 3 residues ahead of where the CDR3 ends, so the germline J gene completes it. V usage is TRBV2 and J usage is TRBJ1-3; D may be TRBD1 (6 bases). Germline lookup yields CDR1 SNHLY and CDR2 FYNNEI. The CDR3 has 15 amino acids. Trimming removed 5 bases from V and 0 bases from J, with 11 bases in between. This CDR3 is CASSPDRTSGNTIYF. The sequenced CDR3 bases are TGTGCCAGCAGTCCGGACAGAACCTCTGGAAACACC.

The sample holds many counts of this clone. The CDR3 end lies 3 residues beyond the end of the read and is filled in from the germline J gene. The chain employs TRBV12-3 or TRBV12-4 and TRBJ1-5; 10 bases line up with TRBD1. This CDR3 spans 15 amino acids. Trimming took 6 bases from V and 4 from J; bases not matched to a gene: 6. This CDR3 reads CASSDGDRGNQPQHF. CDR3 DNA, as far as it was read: TGTGCCAGCAGCGACGGGGACAGGGGTAATCAGCCC.

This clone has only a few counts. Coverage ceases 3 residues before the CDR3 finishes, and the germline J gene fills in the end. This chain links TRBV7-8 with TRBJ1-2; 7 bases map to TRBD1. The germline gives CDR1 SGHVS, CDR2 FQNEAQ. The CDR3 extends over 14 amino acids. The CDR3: CASSLGRGVRGYTF. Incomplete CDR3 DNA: TGTGCCAGCAGCTTAGGCAGGGGGGTGAGGGGC.

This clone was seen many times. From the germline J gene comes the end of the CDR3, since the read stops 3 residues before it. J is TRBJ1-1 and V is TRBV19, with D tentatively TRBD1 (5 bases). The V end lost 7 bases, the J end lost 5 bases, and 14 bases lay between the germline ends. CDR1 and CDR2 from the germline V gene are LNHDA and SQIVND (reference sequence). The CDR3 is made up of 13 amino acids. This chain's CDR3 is CASKRGRTTEAFF. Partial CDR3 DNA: TGTGCCAGTAAAAGGGGCAGGACAACTGAA.

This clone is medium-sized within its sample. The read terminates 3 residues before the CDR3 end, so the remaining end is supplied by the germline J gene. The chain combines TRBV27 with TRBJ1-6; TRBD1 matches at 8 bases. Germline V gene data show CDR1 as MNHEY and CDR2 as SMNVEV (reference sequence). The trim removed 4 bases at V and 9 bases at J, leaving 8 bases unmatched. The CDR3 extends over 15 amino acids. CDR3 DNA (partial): TGTGCCAGCAGTTGGGGTGAACAGGGGGGTTCACCC. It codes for CASSWGEQGGSP. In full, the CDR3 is CASSWGEQGGSPLHF.

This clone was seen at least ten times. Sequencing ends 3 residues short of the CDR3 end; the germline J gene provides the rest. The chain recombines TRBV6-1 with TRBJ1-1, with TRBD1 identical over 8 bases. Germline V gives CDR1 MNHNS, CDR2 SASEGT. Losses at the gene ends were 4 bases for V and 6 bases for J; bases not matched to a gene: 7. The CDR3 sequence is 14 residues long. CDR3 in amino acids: CASSVQGAGAEAFF. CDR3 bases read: TGTGCCAGCAGTGTTCAGGGGGCGGGGGCTGAA.

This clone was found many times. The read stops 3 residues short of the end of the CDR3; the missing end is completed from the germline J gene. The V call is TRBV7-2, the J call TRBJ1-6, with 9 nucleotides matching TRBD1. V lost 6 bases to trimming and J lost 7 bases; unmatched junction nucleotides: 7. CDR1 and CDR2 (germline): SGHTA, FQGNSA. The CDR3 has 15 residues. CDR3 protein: CASRGDRVENSPLHF. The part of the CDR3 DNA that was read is TGTGCCAGCAGGGGGGACAGGGTAGAAAATTCACCC. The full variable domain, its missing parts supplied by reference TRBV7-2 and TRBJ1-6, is GAGVSQSPSNKVTEKGKDVELRCDPISGHTALYWYRQSLGQGLEFLIYFQGNSAPDKSGLPSDRFSAERTGGSVSTLTIQRTQQEDSAVYLCASRGDRVENSPLHFGNGTRLTVT.

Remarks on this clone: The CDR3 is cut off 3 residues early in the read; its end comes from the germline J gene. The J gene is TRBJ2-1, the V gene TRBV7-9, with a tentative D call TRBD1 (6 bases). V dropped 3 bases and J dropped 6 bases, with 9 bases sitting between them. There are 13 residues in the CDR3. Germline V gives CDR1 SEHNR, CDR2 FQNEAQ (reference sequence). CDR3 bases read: TGTGCCAGCAGCTTGGGACATTTCAATGAG. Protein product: CASSLGHFNE. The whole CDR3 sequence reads CASSLGHFNEQFF.

The CDR3 DNA, read in part, is TGCGCCAGCAGCGTTGACGGTAGCGGGGGCCCTTCCTACAATGAG. This translates into CASSVDGSGGPSYNE. The whole CDR3 region reads CASSVDGSGGPSYNEQFF. The genes are TRBV5-1 and TRBJ2-1; 9 bases fit TRBD2. Read coverage stops 3 residues before the CDR3 terminus; the germline J gene supplies the remainder. Losses at the gene ends were 4 bases for V and 1 base for J; bases not matched to a gene: 12. Germline values: CDR1 SGHRS, CDR2 YFSETQ. The CDR3 spans 18 residues.

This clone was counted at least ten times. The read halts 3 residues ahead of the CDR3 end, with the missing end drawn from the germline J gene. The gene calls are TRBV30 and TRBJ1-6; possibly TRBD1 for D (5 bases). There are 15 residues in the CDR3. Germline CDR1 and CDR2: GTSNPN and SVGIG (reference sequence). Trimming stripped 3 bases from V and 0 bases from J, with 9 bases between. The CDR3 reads CAWRTASSYNSPLHF. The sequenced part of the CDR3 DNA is TGTGCCTGGAGGACAGCGAGCTCCTATAATTCACCC.

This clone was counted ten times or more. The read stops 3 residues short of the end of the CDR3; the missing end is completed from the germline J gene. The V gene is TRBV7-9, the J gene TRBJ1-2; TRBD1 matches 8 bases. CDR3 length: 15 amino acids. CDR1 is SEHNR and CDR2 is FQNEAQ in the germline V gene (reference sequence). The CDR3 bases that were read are TGTGCCAGCAGCTTATCCGACAGGGGACCGGTAGGC. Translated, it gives CASSLSDRGPVG. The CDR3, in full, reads CASSLSDRGPVGYTF. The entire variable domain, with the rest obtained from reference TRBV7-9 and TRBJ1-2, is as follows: DTGVSQNPRHKITKRGQNVTFRCDPISEHNRLYWYRQTLGQGPEFLTYFQNEAQLEKSRLLSDRFSAERPKGSFSTLEIQRTEQGDSAMYLCASSLSDRGPVGYTFGSGTRLTVV.

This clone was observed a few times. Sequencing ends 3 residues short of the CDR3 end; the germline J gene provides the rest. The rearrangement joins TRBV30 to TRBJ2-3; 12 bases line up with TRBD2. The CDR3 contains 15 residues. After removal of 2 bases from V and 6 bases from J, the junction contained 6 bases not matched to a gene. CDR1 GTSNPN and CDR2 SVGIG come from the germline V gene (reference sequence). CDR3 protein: CAWSNLAGGLDTQYF. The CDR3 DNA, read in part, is TGTGCCTGGAGTAATCTAGCGGGGGGGTTGGATACG.

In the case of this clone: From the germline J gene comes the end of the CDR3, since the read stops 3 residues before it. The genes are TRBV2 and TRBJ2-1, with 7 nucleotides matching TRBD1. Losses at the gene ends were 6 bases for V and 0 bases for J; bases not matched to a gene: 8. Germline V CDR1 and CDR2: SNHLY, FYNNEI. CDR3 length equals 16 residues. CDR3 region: CASRGTVRSSYNEQFF. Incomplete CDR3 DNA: TGTGCCAGCAGGGGGACAGTCCGCAGCTCCTACAATGAG. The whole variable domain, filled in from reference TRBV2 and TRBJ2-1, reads EPEVTQTPSHQVTQMGQEVILRCVPISNHLYFYWYRQILGQKVEFLVSFYNNEISEKSEIFDDQFSVERPDGSNFTLKIRSTKLEDSAMYFCASRGTVRSSYNEQFFGPGTRLTVL.

The CDR3 is CASRDSMNTEAFF. The part of the CDR3 DNA that was read is TGTGCCAGCAGAGACAGCATGAACACTGAA. The rearrangement links TRBV6-4 to TRBJ1-1; D might be TRBD1 (5 bases). The sequence runs out 3 residues before the end of the CDR3; the remainder is reconstructed from the germline J gene. The CDR3 runs to 13 residues. Germline V lookup: CDR1 MRHNA, CDR2 SNTAGT. V was trimmed by 6 bases and J by 0 bases, leaving 8 bases between them.

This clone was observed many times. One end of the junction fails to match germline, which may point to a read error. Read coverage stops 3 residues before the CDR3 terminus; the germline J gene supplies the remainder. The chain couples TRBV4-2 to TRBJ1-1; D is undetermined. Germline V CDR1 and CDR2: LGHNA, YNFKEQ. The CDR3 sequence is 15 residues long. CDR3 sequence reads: CASSTSARLGTEAFF. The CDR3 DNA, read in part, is TGCGCCAGCAGCACCTCAGCGAGGCTGGGCACTGAA.

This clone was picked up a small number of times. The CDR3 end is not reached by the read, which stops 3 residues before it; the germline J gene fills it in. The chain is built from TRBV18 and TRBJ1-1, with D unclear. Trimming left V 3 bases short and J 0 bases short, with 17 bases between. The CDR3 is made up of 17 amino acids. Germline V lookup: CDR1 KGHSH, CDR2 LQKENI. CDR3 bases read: TGTGCCAGCTCACCTTCACCGGGCGCGGGGATGAACACTGAA. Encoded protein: CASSPSPGAGMNTE. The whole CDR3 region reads CASSPSPGAGMNTEAFF.